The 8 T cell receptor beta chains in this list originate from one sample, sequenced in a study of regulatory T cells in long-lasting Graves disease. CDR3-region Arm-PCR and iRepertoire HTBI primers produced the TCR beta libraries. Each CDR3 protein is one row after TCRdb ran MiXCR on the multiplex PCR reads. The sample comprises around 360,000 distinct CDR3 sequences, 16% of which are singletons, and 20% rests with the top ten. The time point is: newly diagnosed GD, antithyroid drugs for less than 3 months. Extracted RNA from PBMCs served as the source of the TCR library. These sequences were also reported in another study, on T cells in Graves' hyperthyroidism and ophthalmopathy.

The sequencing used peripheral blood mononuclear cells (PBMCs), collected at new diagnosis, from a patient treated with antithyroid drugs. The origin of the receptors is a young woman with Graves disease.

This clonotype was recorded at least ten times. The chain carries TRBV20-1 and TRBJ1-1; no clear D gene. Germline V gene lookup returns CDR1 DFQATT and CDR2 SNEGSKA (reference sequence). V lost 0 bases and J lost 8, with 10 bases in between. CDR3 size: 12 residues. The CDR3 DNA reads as TGCAGTGCTAGAGATTTGGGCAGGGAAGCTTTCTTT. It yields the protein CSARDLGREAFF.

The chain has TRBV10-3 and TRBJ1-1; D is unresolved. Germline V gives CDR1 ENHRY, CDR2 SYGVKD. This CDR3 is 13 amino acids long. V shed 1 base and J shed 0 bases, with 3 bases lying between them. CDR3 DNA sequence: TGTGCCATCAGTGAGTGGCTGAACACTGAAGCTTTCTTT. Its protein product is CAISEWLNTEAFF.

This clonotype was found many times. The CDR3 nucleotides read TGTGCCAGCAGCTCCGGGATTCGCTACAATGAGCAGTTCTTC. Its protein product is CASSSGIRYNEQFF. The chain joins TRBV7-9 to TRBJ2-1, with D possibly TRBD2 on 5 matching bases. V lost 4 bases, J lost 3 bases, and 10 bases lay in between. CDR1 is SEHNR, CDR2 FQNEAQ, per germline (reference sequence). The CDR3 runs to 14 residues.

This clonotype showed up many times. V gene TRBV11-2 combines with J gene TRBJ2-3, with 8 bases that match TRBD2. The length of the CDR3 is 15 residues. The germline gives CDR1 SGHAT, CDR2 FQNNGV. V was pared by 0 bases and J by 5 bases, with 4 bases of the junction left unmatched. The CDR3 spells CASSLDHAGGDTQYF. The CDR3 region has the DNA TGTGCCAGCAGCTTAGATCACGCGGGGGGAGATACGCAGTATTTT.

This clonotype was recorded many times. The CDR3 protein is CASSRSGGQETQYF. CDR3 DNA sequence: TGTGCCAGCTCACGATCGGGGGGCCAAGAGACCCAGTACTTC. V and J are TRBV18 and TRBJ2-5, with 7 bases lining up with TRBD2. The germline CDR1 and CDR2 sequences are KGHSH and LQKENI. Trimming cost V 4 bases and J 1 base; bases outside gene matches: 3. This CDR3 has 14 amino acids.

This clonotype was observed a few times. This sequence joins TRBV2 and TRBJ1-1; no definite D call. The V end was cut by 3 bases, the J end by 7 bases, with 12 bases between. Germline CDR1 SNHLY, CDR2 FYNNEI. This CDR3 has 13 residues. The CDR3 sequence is CASSDQKGREAFF. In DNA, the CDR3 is TGTGCCAGCAGTGACCAGAAGGGCCGTGAAGCTTTCTTT.

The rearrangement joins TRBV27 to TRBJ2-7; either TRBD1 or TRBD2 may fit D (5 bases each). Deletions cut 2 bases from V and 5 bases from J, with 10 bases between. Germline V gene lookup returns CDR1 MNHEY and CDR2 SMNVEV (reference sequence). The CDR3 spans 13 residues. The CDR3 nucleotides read TGTGCCAGCAGTTTAGGGGGTCAGGACGAGCAGTACTTC. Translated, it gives CASSLGGQDEQYF.

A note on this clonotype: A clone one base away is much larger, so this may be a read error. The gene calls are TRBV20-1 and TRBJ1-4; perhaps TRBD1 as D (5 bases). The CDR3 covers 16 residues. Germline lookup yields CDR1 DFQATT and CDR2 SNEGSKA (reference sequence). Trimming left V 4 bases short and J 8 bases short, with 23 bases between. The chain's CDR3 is CSAKRKYGGFGEKLFF. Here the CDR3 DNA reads TGCAGTGCTAAAAGGAAATACGGGGGGTTCGGGGAAAAACTGTTTTTT.